The 31 T cell receptor beta chains reported below all come from one sample, sequenced in a study of vaccination effects on CD4 cells after COVID-19 (dated 2022 in TCRdb). Library preparation employed the immunoSEQ multiplex PCR assay. Sourced from immuneACCESS, this table was stored by TCRdb with only in-frame sequences that have V and J called. A share of the clones is absent; for the studies checked, an unresolved V gene accounts for under half, and the remainder has no known explanation. For this sample there are about 70,000 clones; 60% to 80% appear just once. Clones ranked in the top ten supply 2% to 2.5% of the sample. Their antigens remain unidentified. After 10 days of culture, CD4+ T cells were isolated with the EasySep CD4+ T cell isolation kit. Sequencing was performed on CD4+ T cells from PBMCs cultured without peptide, taken before COVID-19 vaccination. The receptors here all came from a human donor who received a COVID-19 vaccine.

The rearrangement joins TRBV18 to TRBJ1-2, with D hard to call. Germline V gene sequence: CDR1 KGHSH, CDR2 LQKENI. Trimming cost V 2 bases and J 8 bases, with 18 bases left between them. CDR3 length: 15 amino acids. This CDR3 is CASSPGVGQPEGYTF. DNA of the CDR3: TGTGCCAGCTCACCAGGCGTGGGCCAGCCGGAGGGCTACACCTTC.

The chain carries TRBV7-3 and TRBJ1-6; TRBD1 matches 11 bases. The CDR3 loop spans 19 amino acids. The germline gives CDR1 SGHTA, CDR2 FQGTGA. J gave up 7 bases and V 5 bases, and 16 bases lay outside the gene matches. As DNA, the CDR3 is TGTGCCAGCAGCCCCCGAGGACAGGGGGCTGTTTTTGCGAATTCACCCCTCCACTTT. As protein: CASSPRGQGAVFANSPLHF.

This chain connects TRBV5-1 to TRBJ1-2; 9 bases match TRBD1. In germline, CDR1 is SGHRS, CDR2 YFSETQ. V gave up 3 bases and J gave up 6 bases; unmatched junction bases: 15. The CDR3 totals 17 residues. The CDR3 reads CASSSRLDGQGQDGYTF. Here the CDR3 DNA reads TGCGCCAGCAGCTCCCGTCTTGATGGACAGGGGCAGGATGGCTACACCTTC.

The chain couples TRBV9 to TRBJ2-1; 11 positions match TRBD2. Germline V gene lookup returns CDR1 SGDLS and CDR2 YYNGEE. With 4 bases clipped from V and 10 bases from J, the junction kept 10 bases outside the gene matches. The CDR3 covers 15 residues. The CDR3 is CASSRGTSGEVEQFF. The CDR3, as DNA: TGTGCCAGCAGCCGGGGGACTAGCGGAGAGGTCGAGCAGTTCTTC.

The rearrangement joins TRBV28 to TRBJ1-2; the match to TRBD1 covers 7 bases. Germline assignment: CDR1 MDHEN and CDR2 SYDVKM. The V and J ends lost 2 bases and 0 bases, in that order; junction bases with no gene match: 9. This CDR3 spans 17 amino acids. CDR3 sequence (DNA): TGTGCCAGCAGTTTAATAGGGGGCGGGAATGCTAACTATGGCTACACCTTC. Translated, it gives CASSLIGGGNANYGYTF.

The chain has TRBV4-3 and TRBJ2-1, with D perhaps matching TRBD2 (5 bases). The germline CDR1 and CDR2 sequences are LGHNA and YSLEER. The CDR3 totals 17 residues. The ends were cut back, 0 bases at V and 0 bases at J, with 12 bases in the middle. The DNA for the CDR3 is TGCGCCAGCAGCCAAGACCGGACTGCTAACTCCTACAATGAGCAGTTCTTC. The encoded protein is CASSQDRTANSYNEQFF.

The J gene is TRBJ1-1, the V gene TRBV5-5, with a tentative D call TRBD1 (6 bases). V was pared by 4 bases and J by 1 base, with 17 bases between. Germline CDR1 reads SGHKS; CDR2 reads YYEKEE (reference sequence). CDR3 size: 16 residues. The CDR3 DNA follows: TGTGCCAGCAGCCAACAAATACAGGGTGGGAACACTGAAGCTTTCTTT. Translation: CASSQQIQGGNTEAFF.

The gene calls are TRBV7-2 and TRBJ1-1, with 9 bases that match TRBD1. The V segment lost 4 bases and the J segment 1 base; nucleotides outside the gene matches: 7. CDR3 length: 16 amino acids. Germline V CDR1 and CDR2: SGHTA, FQGNSA. CDR3 in DNA: TGTGCCAGCAGCTCCAGGACAGGGGATGGGAACACTGAAGCTTTCTTT. Protein product: CASSSRTGDGNTEAFF.

This rearrangement joins TRBV6-1 to TRBJ1-3; D is unresolved. V was shortened by 2 bases and J by 0 bases, with 5 bases between the two germline ends. This CDR3 is built from 14 residues. Germline V gives CDR1 MNHNS, CDR2 SASEGT. CDR3 bases: TGTGCCAGCAGTGAACGGGTCTCTGGAAACACCATATATTTT. Translation: CASSERVSGNTIYF.

This clone was counted a few times. This chain links TRBV30 with TRBJ1-6; no clear D gene. CDR3 length: 15 amino acids. Germline V gives CDR1 GTSNPN, CDR2 SVGIG (reference sequence). Trimming cost V 3 bases and J 7 bases, with 16 bases left between them. The CDR3 region has the DNA TGTGCCTGGAGAGTGAACGCCAACTCAAATTCACCCCTCCACTTT. The encoded protein is CAWRVNANSNSPLHF.

The chain employs TRBV2 and TRBJ1-6, with 9 nucleotides matching TRBD1. Germline CDR1 is SNHLY and CDR2 is FYNNEI. After removal of 6 bases from V and 7 bases from J, the junction contained 4 bases not matched to a gene. CDR3 length: 14 residues. CDR3 region: CASSAGQGNSPLHF. CDR3 DNA sequence: TGTGCCAGCAGCGCCGGACAGGGGAATTCACCCCTCCACTTT.

This clone came up once. The gene calls are TRBV23-1 and TRBJ2-7; weak D call: TRBD1 (5 bases). TRBV23-1 is marked as an open reading frame, function uncertain. V dropped 0 bases and J dropped 6 bases, with 18 bases sitting between them. CDR3 length: 16 residues. This CDR3 reads CASSQSESGAEREQYV. CDR3 nucleotide sequence: TGCGCCAGCAGTCAATCGGAATCTGGGGCCGAACGCGAGCAGTACGTC.

The chain joins TRBV27 to TRBJ2-3; the D is unclear. Trimming cost V 3 bases and J 2 bases, with 9 bases left between them. Germline V gives CDR1 MNHEY, CDR2 SMNVEV (reference sequence). The CDR3 has 14 residues. This CDR3 is CASSFGPYTDTQYF. CDR3 coding DNA: TGTGCCAGCAGTTTCGGCCCCTACACAGATACGCAGTATTTT.

The V gene is TRBV28, the J gene TRBJ2-7, with a weak D call TRBD1 (5 bases). CDR3 length: 14 amino acids. Germline V gene lookup returns CDR1 MDHEN and CDR2 SYDVKM. V was pared by 4 bases and J by 2 bases, with 12 bases between. The CDR3 nucleotides are TGTGCCAGCAGTTCCTGGGGCGCTACCTACGAGCAGTACGTC. Translating it yields CASSSWGATYEQYV.

This clone was observed a single time. This chain links TRBV10-3 with TRBJ2-2; no reliable D call. The germline V gene encodes CDR1 ENHRY and CDR2 SYGVKD. V was trimmed by 0 bases and J by 9 bases, leaving 2 bases between them. There are 11 residues in the CDR3. The CDR3 nucleotides read TGTGCCATCAGTGAGTCATGGGAGCTGTTTTTT. As protein: CAISESWELFF.

The chain is built from TRBV6-4 and TRBJ2-5, with 9 bases identical to TRBD2. Germline values: CDR1 MRHNA, CDR2 SNTAGT. Germline trimming cut 4 bases from V and 5 bases from J; bases unmatched to any gene: 14. The CDR3 runs to 17 residues. CDR3 protein: CASSGSLGAGGRETQYF. In DNA, the CDR3 is TGTGCCAGCAGTGGATCACTGGGCGCGGGGGGGCGTGAGACCCAGTACTTC.

This clone has only a few counts. The chain employs TRBV18 and TRBJ1-6; D remains unclear. CDR1 and CDR2 from the germline V gene are KGHSH and LQKENI. There are 15 residues in the CDR3. Trimming shortened V by 1 base and J by 9 bases, and 13 bases separated the two germline ends. Written as DNA, the CDR3 is TGTGCCAGCTCACCACTAAGCCCGATCGGTTCACCCCTCCACTTT. Translating gives CASSPLSPIGSPLHF.

The chain employs TRBV12-3 or TRBV12-4 and TRBJ2-5, with D possibly TRBD1 on 5 matching bases. The V end lost 6 bases, the J end lost 7 bases, and 15 bases lay between the germline ends. The CDR3 runs to 13 residues. The CDR3 sequence is CASSLQGFGTQYF. The CDR3 DNA sequence: TGTGCCAGCAGCCTGCAGGGTTTTGGGACCCAGTACTTC.

DNA for the CDR3: TGTGCCAGCAGTGCCTCTGGGGCCAACGTCCTGACTTTC. As protein: CASSASGANVLTF. The chain recombines TRBV28 with TRBJ2-6, with D uncertain. The V gene lost 5 bases and the J gene lost 0 bases, with 2 bases spanning the gap. The CDR3 has 13 amino acids. Germline values: CDR1 MDHEN, CDR2 SYDVKM. The variable domain in full, completed from reference TRBV28 and TRBJ2-6, reads DVKVTQSSRYLVKRTGEKVFLECVQDMDHENMFWYRQDPGLGLRLIYFSYDVKMKEKGDIPEGYSVSREKKERFSLILESASTNQTSMYLCASSASGANVLTFGAGSRLTVL.

V is TRBV5-1 and J is TRBJ2-5, with 13 bases aligning to TRBD2. The germline gives CDR1 SGHRS, CDR2 YFSETQ. This CDR3 region has 16 residues. V gave up 4 bases and J gave up 5 bases; unmatched junction bases: 8. The CDR3 sequence is CASSGGLAGTQETQYF. CDR3 sequence (DNA): TGCGCCAGCAGCGGGGGACTAGCGGGGACCCAGGAGACCCAGTACTTC.

This clone has only a few counts. The chain recombines TRBV3-1 (or the pseudogene TRBV3-2) with TRBJ2-1; D is uncertain. V lost 3 bases and J lost 7, with 10 bases in between. CDR1 LGHDT and CDR2 YNNKEL come from the germline V gene (reference sequence). The CDR3 is 13 amino acids. The CDR3 region has the DNA TGTGCCAGCAGCCATCACGCTCGGAATGAGCAGTTCTTC. This codes for CASSHHARNEQFF.

The chain carries TRBV28 and TRBJ1-2, with a tentative D call TRBD1 (5 bases). V lost 3 bases, J lost 7 bases, and 9 bases lay in between. Germline CDR1 reads MDHEN; CDR2 reads SYDVKM. This CDR3 has 12 amino acids. In DNA form, the CDR3 reads TGTGCCAGCAGTTTGCCCGGGACTGGCTACACCTTC. Translated: CASSLPGTGYTF.

V and J are TRBV6-5 and TRBJ1-1; weak D call: TRBD1 (6 bases). Between the trimmed V and J ends, which lost 2 bases and 5 bases, there was a span of 15 bases. The CDR3 runs to 15 residues. Germline values: CDR1 MNHEY, CDR2 SVGAGI. CDR3 protein: CASSYRTAALTEAFF. In DNA form, the CDR3 reads TGTGCCAGCAGTTACCGGACAGCAGCCCTAACTGAAGCTTTCTTT.

V gene TRBV7-9 combines with J gene TRBJ1-6; tentatively, D is TRBD1 (6 bases). V was clipped by 2 bases and J by 16 bases, with 12 bases between them. The germline CDR1 and CDR2 sequences are SEHNR and FQNEAQ (reference sequence). The CDR3 runs to 12 residues. The CDR3 reads CASSLMWDTLHF. The DNA for the CDR3 is TGTGCCAGCAGCTTAATGTGGGACACGCTCCACTTT.

This clone came up a few times. The chain carries TRBV5-1 and TRBJ1-4; TRBD1 aligns across 8 bases. Trimming removed 3 bases from V and 6 bases from J; junction bases left unmatched: 7. The germline V gene encodes CDR1 SGHRS and CDR2 YFSETQ. The CDR3 loop spans 15 amino acids. CDR3 bases: TGCGCCAGCAGCTCTGACAGGGGAGGGGATGAAAAACTGTTTTTT. Its protein is CASSSDRGGDEKLFF.

This chain connects TRBV19 to TRBJ1-5; maybe TRBD1 (5 bases). From germline, CDR1 is LNHDA and CDR2 SQIVND (reference sequence). This CDR3 spans 19 amino acids. Trimming stripped 7 bases from V and 2 bases from J, with 27 bases between. Here the CDR3 reads CASTSQTGLFKVGNQPQHF. The CDR3, as DNA: TGTGCCAGTACGAGTCAAACGGGACTTTTTAAAGTAGGCAATCAGCCCCAGCATTTT.

The chain's CDR3 is CASSRSGTDNEKLFF. CDR3 DNA sequence: TGTGCCAGCAGCCGATCCGGGACGGATAATGAAAAACTGTTTTTT. This sequence joins TRBV7-3 and TRBJ1-4; D perhaps matches TRBD1 (5 bases). The CDR3 contains 15 residues. CDR1 is SGHTA, CDR2 FQGTGA, per germline. V lost 5 bases, J lost 4 bases, and 14 bases lay in between. Filled out from reference TRBV7-3 and TRBJ1-4, the complete variable domain reads GAGVSQTPSNKVTEKGKYVELRCDPISGHTALYWYRQSLGQGPEFLIYFQGTGAADDSGLPNDRFFAVRPEGSVSTLKIQRTERGDSAVYLCASSRSGTDNEKLFFGSGTQLSVL.

The chain uses TRBV28 and TRBJ1-5, with D possibly TRBD1 on 6 matching bases. V gave up 6 bases and J gave up 1 base, with 13 bases separating them. CDR1 and CDR2 (germline): MDHEN, SYDVKM. This CDR3 region has 15 residues. The CDR3: CASRQGIGSNQPQHF. CDR3 nucleotides: TGTGCCAGCAGACAGGGAATTGGGAGCAATCAGCCCCAGCATTTT.

This chain links TRBV18 with TRBJ1-5; TRBD1 matches 9 bases. Looked up from germline, CDR1 is KGHSH and CDR2 is LQKENI. The trim removed 3 bases at V and 5 bases at J, leaving 2 bases unmatched. This CDR3 has 14 amino acids. The CDR3 sequence: CASSPRDRDQPQHF. The CDR3 DNA sequence: TGTGCCAGCTCACCCCGGGACAGGGATCAGCCCCAGCATTTT.

The chain couples TRBV7-2 to TRBJ2-2; D is ambiguous. With 1 base removed from V and 2 bases from J, the gap between germline ends came to 8 bases. The CDR3 consists of 15 residues. The V gene's germline CDR1 is SGHTA and CDR2 FQGNSA. CDR3 coding DNA: TGTGCCAGCAGCTTAGGGCTCCTAAACACCGGGGAGCTGTTTTTT. This gives the protein CASSLGLLNTGELFF.

This clone was found a few times. The chain has TRBV6-1 and TRBJ2-7; unclear D gene. Between the trimmed V and J ends, which lost 1 base and 1 base, there was a span of 5 bases. Germline V lookup: CDR1 MNHNS, CDR2 SASEGT. The CDR3 has 13 amino acids. The CDR3, as DNA: TGTGCCAGCAGTGAAGGATATTCCTACGAGCAGTACGTC. Translating it yields CASSEGYSYEQYV.